This TCR beta chain was obtained from a study of blood T cell repertoires in COVID-19. Study information: In each case, the material was cDNA or gDNA derived from T cells, B-cell-depleted T cells, or PBMCs.

This clone was seen a handful of times. Clones were read by immunoSEQ multiplex PCR, and TCRdb kept only the in-frame ones, dropping some. The table records around 150,000 clones, 76% of them present only once. Losses at the gene ends were 3 bases for V and 3 bases for J; bases not matched to a gene: 6. This CDR3 contains 14 residues. CDR1 and CDR2 from the germline V gene are GTSNPN and SVGIG (reference sequence). This TCR came from a woman aged 80 or over with acute or convalescent COVID-19. Sequencing was performed on peripheral blood. V usage is TRBV30 and J usage is TRBJ2-7, with 9 bases identical to TRBD2. The CDR3, as DNA: TGTGCCTGGAGGGTGCCTAGCGGGAACTACGAGCAGTACTTC. It specifies CAWRVPSGNYEQYF.